Listed below are T cell receptor beta chains from one sample, sequenced in a study of spatial heterogeneity in lung cancer. Each CDR3 protein gets one entry after TCRdb re-called the 5' RACE reads with MiXCR. Here the sample spans roughly 15,000 distinct CDR3 sequences, over 6.5% being singletons. The source was PBMCs, collected at surgery. The receptor source for this set is a female donor with early-stage non-small cell lung cancer. The CDR3 runs from the conserved cysteine through the conserved F or W. D genes are given only for firm matches. Where a row states a size, it is once, few, many or the class of an expanded clone; other rows omit it.

>many|TRBJ1-1|.|TRBV5-4
CASSLTGRQKNTEAFF
TGTGCCAGCAGCCTCACAGGACGACAGAAGAACACTGAAGCTTTCTTT
>many|TRBJ2-7|.|TRBV10-3
CAIRGDPYEQYF
TGTGCCATCCGAGGGGACCCCTACGAGCAGTACTTC
>.|TRBJ1-2|.|TRBV5-6
CASSSTGRILYGYTF
TGTGCCAGCAGCTCCACGGGACGGATTCTCTATGGCTACACCTTC
>many|TRBJ2-7|.|TRBV10-2
CASSGGHTSGEQYF
TGCGCCAGCAGTGGGGGACATACCTCGGGGGAGCAGTACTTC
>many|TRBJ2-7|.|TRBV4-1
CASSQVDRFSYEQYF
TGCGCCAGCAGCCAGGTTGACAGGTTTAGCTACGAGCAGTACTTC
>many|TRBJ1-1|TRBD1|TRBV7-9
CASSRRTGPNTEAFF
TGTGCCAGCAGCCGACGGACAGGCCCGAACACTGAAGCTTTCTTT
>once|TRBJ2-3|TRBD2|TRBV29-1
CSVGGGGSTDTQYF
TGCAGCGTTGGGGGCGGGGGAAGCACAGATACGCAGTATTTT
>many|TRBJ1-6|.|TRBV6-1
CASSEFLTVIYNSPLHF
TGTGCCAGCAGTGAATTTTTGACAGTCATCTATAATTCACCCCTCCACTTT
>many|TRBJ2-1|TRBD1|TRBV3-1
CASSQESGRGLGHEQFF
TGTGCCAGCAGCCAAGAATCCGGCAGGGGGCTTGGGCATGAGCAGTTCTTC
>many|TRBJ2-1|TRBD2|TRBV28
CASSLAGGPQYNEQFF
TGTGCCAGCAGTTTAGCGGGAGGGCCCCAGTACAATGAGCAGTTCTTC
>many|TRBJ2-3|.|TRBV4-2
CASSQDPGLSTDTQYF
TGTGCCAGCAGCCAAGACCCGGGACTGAGCACAGATACGCAGTATTTT
>many|TRBJ2-1|TRBD2|TRBV6-1
CASSEEDSGRAYNEQFF
TGTGCCAGCAGTGAGGAGGATAGCGGGAGGGCCTACAATGAGCAGTTCTTC
>many|TRBJ1-2|.|TRBV3-1
CASSQEGANYGYTF
TGTGCCAGCAGCCAAGAGGGGGCAAACTATGGCTACACCTTC
>.|TRBJ2-2|.|TRBV5-6
CASSLVGGSVGTGELFF
TGTGCCAGCAGCTTGGTAGGCGGGTCGGTTGGCACCGGGGAGCTGTTTTTT
>many|TRBJ1-2|.|TRBV21-1
CASSKHGVDYGYTF
TGTGCCAGCAGCAAGCATGGGGTTGACTATGGCTACACCTTC
>medium-sized|TRBJ2-3|.|TRBV4-1
CASSPEGDIRDTQYF
TGCGCCAGCAGCCCGGAGGGCGATATCAGAGATACGCAGTATTTT
>many|TRBJ2-7|.|TRBV7-7
CASSPWSSVEQYF
TGTGCTAGCAGCCCGTGGTCTAGCGTGGAGCAGTACTTC
>few|TRBJ2-7|TRBD1|TRBV2
CASSEGGQGYYEQYF
TGTGCCAGCAGTGAAGGGGGACAGGGGTACTACGAGCAGTACTTC